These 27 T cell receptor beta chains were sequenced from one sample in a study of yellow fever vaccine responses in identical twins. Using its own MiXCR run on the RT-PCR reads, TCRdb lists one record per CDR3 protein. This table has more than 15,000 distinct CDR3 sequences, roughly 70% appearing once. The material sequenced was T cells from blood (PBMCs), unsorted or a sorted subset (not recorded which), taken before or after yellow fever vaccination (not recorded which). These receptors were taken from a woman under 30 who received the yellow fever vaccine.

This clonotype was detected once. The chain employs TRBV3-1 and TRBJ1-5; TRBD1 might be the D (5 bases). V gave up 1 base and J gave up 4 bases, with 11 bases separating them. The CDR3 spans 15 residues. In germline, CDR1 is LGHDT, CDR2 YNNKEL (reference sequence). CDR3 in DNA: TGTGCCAGCAGCCAAGGATGGACACTTAATCAGCCCCAGCATTTT. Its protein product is CASSQGWTLNQPQHF.

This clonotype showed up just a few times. The CDR3, as DNA: TGTGCCAGCAGCAAAGGGACCAAGAACACTGAAGCTTTCTTT. Its translation is CASSKGTKNTEAFF. The rearrangement joins TRBV21-1 to TRBJ1-1. TRBV21-1 corresponds to a pseudogene. This CDR3 comprises 14 residues.

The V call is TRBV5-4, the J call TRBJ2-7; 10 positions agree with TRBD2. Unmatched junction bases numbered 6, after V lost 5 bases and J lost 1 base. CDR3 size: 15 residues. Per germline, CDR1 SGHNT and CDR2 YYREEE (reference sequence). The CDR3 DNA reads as TGTGCCAGCAGTTATGGGACTAGCGTTTCCTACGAGCAGTACTTC. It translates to CASSYGTSVSYEQYF.

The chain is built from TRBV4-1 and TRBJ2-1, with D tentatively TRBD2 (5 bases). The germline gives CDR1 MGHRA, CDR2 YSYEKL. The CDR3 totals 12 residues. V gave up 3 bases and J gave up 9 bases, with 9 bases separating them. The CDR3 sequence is CASSQGEAEQFF. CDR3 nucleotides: TGCGCCAGCAGCCAGGGAGAGGCTGAGCAGTTCTTC.

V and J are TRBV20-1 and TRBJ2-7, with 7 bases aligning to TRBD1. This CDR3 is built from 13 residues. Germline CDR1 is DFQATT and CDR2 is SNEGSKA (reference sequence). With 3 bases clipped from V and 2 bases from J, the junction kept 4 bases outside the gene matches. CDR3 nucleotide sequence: TGCAGTGCTAGGGGGACAGCAGCCTACGAGCAGTACTTC. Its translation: CSARGTAAYEQYF.

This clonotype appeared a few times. The CDR3 nucleotides are TGTGCCAGCAGTTTATCTAGCGGGAGGTTCGCGAACACCGGGGAGCTGTTTTTT. This gives the protein CASSLSSGRFANTGELFF. The V and J genes are TRBV28 and TRBJ2-2; 11 bases line up with TRBD2. Germline loops: CDR1 MDHEN, CDR2 SYDVKM. V was clipped by 1 base and J by 0 bases; unmatched bases: 4. This CDR3 is built from 18 residues.

CDR3 sequence reads: CASSLVRTTDTQYF. The CDR3, as DNA: TGTGCCAGCAGCTTAGTGAGGACCACAGATACGCAGTATTTT. This rearrangement joins TRBV11-3 to TRBJ2-3, with D unresolved. Germline-derived CDR1 and CDR2 are SGHNT and YENEEA. Trimming pared 1 base from V and 2 bases from J, leaving 7 bases between. CDR3 size: 14 residues.

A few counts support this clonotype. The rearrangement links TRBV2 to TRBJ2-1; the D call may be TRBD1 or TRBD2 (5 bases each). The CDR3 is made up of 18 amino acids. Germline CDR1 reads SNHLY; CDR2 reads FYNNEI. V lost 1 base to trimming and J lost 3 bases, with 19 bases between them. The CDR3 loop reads CASSEEGQRGRSYNEQFF. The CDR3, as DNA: TGTGCCAGCAGTGAAGAGGGGCAACGTGGGAGAAGCTACAATGAGCAGTTCTTC.

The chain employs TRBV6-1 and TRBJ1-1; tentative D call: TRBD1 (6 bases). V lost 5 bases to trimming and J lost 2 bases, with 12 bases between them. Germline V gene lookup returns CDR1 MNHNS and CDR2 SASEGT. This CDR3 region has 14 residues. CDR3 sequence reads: CASSPTGDNTEAFF. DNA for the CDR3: TGTGCCAGCAGTCCGACAGGAGATAACACTGAAGCTTTCTTT.

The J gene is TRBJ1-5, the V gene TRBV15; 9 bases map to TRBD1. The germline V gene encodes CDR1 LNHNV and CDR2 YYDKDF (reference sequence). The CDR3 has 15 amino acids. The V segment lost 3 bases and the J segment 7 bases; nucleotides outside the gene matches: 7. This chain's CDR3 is CATSSWDREGQPQHF. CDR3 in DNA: TGTGCCACCAGCAGCTGGGACAGGGAAGGACAGCCCCAGCATTTT. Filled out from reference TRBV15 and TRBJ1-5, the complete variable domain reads DAMVIQNPRYQVTQFGKPVTLSCSQTLNHNVMYWYQQKSSQAPKLLFHYYDKDFNNEADTPDNFQSRRPNTSFCFLDIRSPGLGDTAMYLCATSSWDREGQPQHFGDGTRLSIL.

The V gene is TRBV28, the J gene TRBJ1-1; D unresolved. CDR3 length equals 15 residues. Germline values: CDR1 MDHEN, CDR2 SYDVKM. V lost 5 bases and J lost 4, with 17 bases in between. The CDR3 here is CASSLRGWFGTEAFF. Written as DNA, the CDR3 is TGTGCCAGCAGTCTCCGAGGATGGTTTGGCACTGAAGCTTTCTTT. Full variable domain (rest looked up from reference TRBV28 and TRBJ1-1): DVKVTQSSRYLVKRTGEKVFLECVQDMDHENMFWYRQDPGLGLRLIYFSYDVKMKEKGDIPEGYSVSREKKERFSLILESASTNQTSMYLCASSLRGWFGTEAFFGQGTRLTVV.

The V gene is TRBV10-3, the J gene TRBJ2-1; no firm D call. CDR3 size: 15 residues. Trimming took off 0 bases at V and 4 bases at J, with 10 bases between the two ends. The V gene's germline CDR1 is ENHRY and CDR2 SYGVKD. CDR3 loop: CAISESLLEYNEQFF. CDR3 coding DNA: TGTGCCATCAGTGAGTCGCTGTTAGAATACAATGAGCAGTTCTTC.

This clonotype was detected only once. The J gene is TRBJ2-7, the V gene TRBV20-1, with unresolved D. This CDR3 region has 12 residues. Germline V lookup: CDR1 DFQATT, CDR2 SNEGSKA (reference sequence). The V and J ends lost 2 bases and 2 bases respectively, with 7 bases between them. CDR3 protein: CSARWNTYEQYF. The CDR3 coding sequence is TGCAGTGCTAGATGGAATACCTACGAGCAGTACTTC.

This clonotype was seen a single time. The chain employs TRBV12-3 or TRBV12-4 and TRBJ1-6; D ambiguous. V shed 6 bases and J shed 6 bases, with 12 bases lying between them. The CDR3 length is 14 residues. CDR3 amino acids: CASSFGPRNSPLHF. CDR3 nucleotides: TGTGCCAGCAGCTTCGGGCCGCGTAATTCACCCCTCCACTTT.

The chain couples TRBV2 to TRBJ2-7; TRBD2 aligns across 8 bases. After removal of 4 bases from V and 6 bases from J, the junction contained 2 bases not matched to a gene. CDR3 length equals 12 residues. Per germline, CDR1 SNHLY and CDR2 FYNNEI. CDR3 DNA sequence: TGTGCCAGCAGTGTTACTAGCGGCGAGCAGTACTTC. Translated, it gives CASSVTSGEQYF.

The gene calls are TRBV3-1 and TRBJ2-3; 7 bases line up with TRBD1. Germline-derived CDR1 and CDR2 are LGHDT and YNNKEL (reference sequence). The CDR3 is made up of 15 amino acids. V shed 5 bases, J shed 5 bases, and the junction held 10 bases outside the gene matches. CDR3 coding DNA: TGTGCCAGCAGCTCCTATTCCGACAGGGAAGATACGCAGTATTTT. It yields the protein CASSSYSDREDTQYF.

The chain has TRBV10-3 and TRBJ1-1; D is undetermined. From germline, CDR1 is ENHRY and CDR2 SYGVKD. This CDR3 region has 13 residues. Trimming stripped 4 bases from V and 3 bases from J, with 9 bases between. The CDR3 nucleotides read TGTGCCATCAGTGTATCGGATTACACTGAAGCTTTCTTT. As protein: CAISVSDYTEAFF.

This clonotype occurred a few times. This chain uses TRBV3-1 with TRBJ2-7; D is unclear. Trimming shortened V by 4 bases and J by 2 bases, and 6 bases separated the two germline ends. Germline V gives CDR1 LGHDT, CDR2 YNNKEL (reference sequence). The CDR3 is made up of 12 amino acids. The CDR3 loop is CASSRGAYEQYF. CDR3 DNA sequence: TGTGCCAGCAGCCGCGGAGCCTACGAGCAGTACTTC.

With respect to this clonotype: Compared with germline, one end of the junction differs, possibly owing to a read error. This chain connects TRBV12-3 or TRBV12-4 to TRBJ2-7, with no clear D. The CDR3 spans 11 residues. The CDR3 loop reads CASSSGPGLDF. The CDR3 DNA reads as TGTGCCAGCAGTTCCGGCCCAGGCCTGGACTTC.

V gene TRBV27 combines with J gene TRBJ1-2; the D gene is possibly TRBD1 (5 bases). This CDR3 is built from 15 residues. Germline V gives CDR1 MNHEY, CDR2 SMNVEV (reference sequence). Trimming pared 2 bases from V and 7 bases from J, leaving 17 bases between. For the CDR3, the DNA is TGTGCCAGCAGTTTAAGAGGGGAAGAGAAATCTGGCTACACCTTC. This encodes CASSLRGEEKSGYTF.

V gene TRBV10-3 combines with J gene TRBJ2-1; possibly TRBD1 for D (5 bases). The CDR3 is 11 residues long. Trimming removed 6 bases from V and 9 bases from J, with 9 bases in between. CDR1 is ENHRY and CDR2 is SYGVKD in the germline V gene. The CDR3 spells CAIRRDSEQFF. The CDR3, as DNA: TGTGCCATCAGACGCGACAGTGAGCAGTTCTTC.

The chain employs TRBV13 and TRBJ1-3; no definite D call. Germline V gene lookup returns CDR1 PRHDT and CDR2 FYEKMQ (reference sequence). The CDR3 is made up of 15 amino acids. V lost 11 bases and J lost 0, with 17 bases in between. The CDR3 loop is CADNRGISSGNTIYF. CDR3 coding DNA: TGTGCCGATAATCGGGGAATTAGCTCTGGAAACACCATATATTTT.

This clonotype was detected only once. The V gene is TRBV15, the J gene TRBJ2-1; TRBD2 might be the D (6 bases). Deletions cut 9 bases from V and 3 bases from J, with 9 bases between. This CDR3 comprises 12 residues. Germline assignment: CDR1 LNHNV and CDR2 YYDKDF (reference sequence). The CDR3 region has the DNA TGTGCCACTAGCGGAAACTACAATGAGCAGTTCTTC. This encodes CATSGNYNEQFF.

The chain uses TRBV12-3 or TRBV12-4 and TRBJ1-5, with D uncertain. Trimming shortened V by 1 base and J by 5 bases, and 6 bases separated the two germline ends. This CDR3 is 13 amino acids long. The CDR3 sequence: CASSLGEHQPQHF. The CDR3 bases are TGTGCCAGCAGTTTAGGGGAACATCAGCCCCAGCATTTT.

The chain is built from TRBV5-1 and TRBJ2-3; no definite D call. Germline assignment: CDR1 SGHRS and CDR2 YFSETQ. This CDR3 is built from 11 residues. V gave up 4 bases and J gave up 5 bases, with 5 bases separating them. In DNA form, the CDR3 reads TGCGCCAGCAGCCAGAAAGATACGCAGTATTTT. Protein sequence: CASSQKDTQYF. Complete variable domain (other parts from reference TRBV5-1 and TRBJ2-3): KAGVTQTPRYLIKTRGQQVTLSCSPISGHRSVSWYQQTPGQGLQFLFEYFSETQRNKGNFPGRFSGRQFSNSRSEMNVSTLELGDSALYLCASSQKDTQYFGPGTRLTVL.

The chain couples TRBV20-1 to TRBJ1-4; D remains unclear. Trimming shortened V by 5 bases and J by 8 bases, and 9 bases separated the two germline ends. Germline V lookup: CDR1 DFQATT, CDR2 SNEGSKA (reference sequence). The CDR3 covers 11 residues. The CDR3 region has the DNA TGCAGTGCTTACCGGGGAGAAAAACTGTTTTTT. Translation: CSAYRGEKLFF.

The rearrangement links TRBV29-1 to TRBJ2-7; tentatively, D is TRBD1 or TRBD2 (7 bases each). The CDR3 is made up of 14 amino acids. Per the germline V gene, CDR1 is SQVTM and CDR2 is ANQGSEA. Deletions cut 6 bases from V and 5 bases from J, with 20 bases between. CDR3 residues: CSVELTGRGDEQYF. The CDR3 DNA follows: TGCAGCGTGGAGCTGACAGGGAGGGGAGACGAGCAGTACTTC.